This TCR beta chain was identified in a study of response to subunit inactivated influenza vaccine. Study outcomes and limitations: Each seasonal flu vaccination may recruit only limited new T cells, authors suggested.

The length of the CDR3 is 17 residues. Trimming took 3 bases from V and 4 from J, leaving 20 bases between them. TCRdb re-called the RT-PCR reads with MiXCR, one entry per CDR3 protein. Counted here are more than 700,000 distinct CDR3 sequences, approximately 22% occurring once; the ten biggest clones make up about 10%. In its sample, this clonotype was seen a few times. The antigen remains undetermined. V and J are TRBV12-3 or TRBV12-4 and TRBJ2-3; D possibly corresponds to TRBD2 (7 bases). This clonotype originated in a man aged 50 to 60 who received an inactivated influenza vaccine. The material was PBMCs from blood, obtained 5 to 6 days after vaccination. For the CDR3, the DNA is TGTGCCAGCAGTTTCTCTTGGGGGGGCCCATGGGCAGATACGCAGTATTTT. Translated: CASSFSWGGPWADTQYF.